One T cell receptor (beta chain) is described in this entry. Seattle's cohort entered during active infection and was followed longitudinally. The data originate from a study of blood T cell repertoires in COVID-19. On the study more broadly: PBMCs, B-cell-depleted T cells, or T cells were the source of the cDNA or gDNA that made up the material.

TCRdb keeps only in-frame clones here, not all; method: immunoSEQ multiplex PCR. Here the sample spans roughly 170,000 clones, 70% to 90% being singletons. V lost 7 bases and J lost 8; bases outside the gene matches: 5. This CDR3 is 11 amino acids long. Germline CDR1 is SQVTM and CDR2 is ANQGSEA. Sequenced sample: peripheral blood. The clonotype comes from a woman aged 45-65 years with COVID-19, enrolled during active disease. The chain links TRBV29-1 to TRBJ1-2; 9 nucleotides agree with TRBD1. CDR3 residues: CSGRTGVGYTF. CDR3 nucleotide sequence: TGCAGCGGCCGGACAGGGGTGGGCTACACCTTC.